Each of the 18 T cell receptor beta chains below was sequenced from the same sample in a study of T cell responses to AZD1222 COVID-19 vaccine. Clones were sequenced by immunoSEQ multiplex PCR, and TCRdb holds only the in-frame ones, with some missing. Here the sample spans some 110,000 clones, 85% to 90% being singletons. Sequences were derived from peripheral blood, sampled on day 0 of AZD1222 vaccination. The receptors derive from an adult in good health.

The chain employs TRBV9 and TRBJ1-4; D not certain. Germline values: CDR1 SGDLS, CDR2 YYNGEE. The CDR3 runs to 15 residues. V was trimmed by 0 bases and J by 3 bases, leaving 9 bases between them. CDR3 region: CASSVVGSSNEKLFF. The DNA of the CDR3 is TGTGCCAGCAGCGTAGTAGGCAGCTCTAATGAAAAACTGTTTTTT.

The chain recombines TRBV7-9 with TRBJ2-3, with D perhaps matching TRBD1 or TRBD2 (5 bases each). This CDR3 is built from 15 residues. In germline, CDR1 is SEHNR, CDR2 FQNEAQ (reference sequence). V was shortened by 1 base and J by 3 bases, with 11 bases between the two germline ends. CDR3 DNA: TGTGCCAGCAGCTTAGGGGACCTAGGGACAGATACGCAGTATTTT. It yields the protein CASSLGDLGTDTQYF.

This clone was counted once. This chain links TRBV28 with TRBJ1-1; TRBD1 aligns across 11 bases. CDR3 length: 13 residues. J was trimmed by 10 bases and V by 6 bases; bases with no gene match: 7. Germline CDR1 reads MDHEN; CDR2 reads SYDVKM. The CDR3 DNA reads TGTGCCAGCAGCCCTGGACAGGGGGCAACAGCTTTCTTT. This sequence encodes CASSPGQGATAFF.

The gene calls are TRBV5-6 and TRBJ2-7; TRBD2 matches 7 bases. The CDR3 runs 15 residues. From germline, CDR1 is SGHDT and CDR2 YYEEEE. V trimming: 4 bases; J trimming: 1 base; junction bases outside the gene matches: 8. The CDR3 region is CASSGRGIGSYEQYF. The DNA for the CDR3 is TGTGCCAGCAGCGGGAGGGGTATAGGGTCCTACGAGCAGTACTTC.

The CDR3 sequence is CASSQGISYEQYF. CDR3 DNA sequence: TGTGCCAGCAGCCAAGGGATTTCCTACGAGCAGTACTTC. V is TRBV3-1 (or the pseudogene TRBV3-2) and J is TRBJ2-7; no definite D call. V was clipped by 1 base and J by 1 base, with 5 bases between them. The germline CDR1 and CDR2 sequences are LGHDT and YNNKEL (reference sequence). The CDR3 is made up of 13 amino acids.

The chain combines TRBV5-8 with TRBJ1-2, with TRBD1 as a possible D gene (5 bases). Germline-derived CDR1 and CDR2 are SGHTS and YDEGEE. CDR3 length: 18 amino acids. Trimming pared 7 bases from V and 6 bases from J, leaving 31 bases between. The CDR3 here is CASGPGLWEEGALDGYTF. The CDR3 DNA sequence: TGTGCCAGCGGCCCTGGGCTGTGGGAGGAAGGGGCGTTGGATGGCTACACCTTC.

The V call is TRBV27, the J call TRBJ1-5, with 9 positions matching TRBD1. The germline CDR1 and CDR2 sequences are MNHEY and SMNVEV (reference sequence). There are 14 residues in the CDR3. The V and J ends lost 9 bases and 2 bases, in that order; junction bases with no gene match: 5. The CDR3 nucleotides read TGTGCCAGTTCCGGGACAGGGCGCAATCAGCCCCAGCATTTT. It codes for CASSGTGRNQPQHF.

This chain links TRBV20-1 with TRBJ1-2; D is undetermined. V was trimmed by 6 bases and J by 4 bases, leaving 6 bases between them. Germline V gives CDR1 DFQATT, CDR2 SNEGSKA (reference sequence). CDR3 size: 10 residues. The CDR3: CSAAGYGYTF. CDR3 coding DNA: TGCAGTGCGGCGGGCTATGGCTACACCTTC.

The chain is built from TRBV6-5 and TRBJ1-1; 10 nucleotides match TRBD1. Trimming took 6 bases from V and 5 from J; bases not matched to a gene: 6. The germline V gene encodes CDR1 MNHEY and CDR2 SVGAGI. CDR3 length: 14 residues. The CDR3 is CASRARDRGTEAFF. The CDR3, as DNA: TGTGCCAGCAGAGCCCGGGACAGGGGTACTGAAGCTTTCTTT.

The V gene is TRBV5-6, the J gene TRBJ1-1; no clear D. V was clipped by 6 bases and J by 3 bases, with 21 bases between them. There are 16 residues in the CDR3. Per the germline V gene, CDR1 is SGHDT and CDR2 is YYEEEE. CDR3 protein: CASTTPFEVGDTEAFF. CDR3 bases: TGTGCCAGCACCACCCCTTTTGAGGTCGGGGACACTGAAGCTTTCTTT.

The chain is built from TRBV28 and TRBJ2-5; D call uncertain. V lost 3 bases to trimming and J lost 0 bases, with 8 bases between them. This CDR3 comprises 14 residues. Germline loops: CDR1 MDHEN, CDR2 SYDVKM. The CDR3 loop reads CASSLAGHQETQYF. The CDR3 bases are TGTGCCAGCAGTTTGGCAGGCCACCAAGAGACCCAGTACTTC. The whole variable domain, filled in from reference TRBV28 and TRBJ2-5, reads DVKVTQSSRYLVKRTGEKVFLECVQDMDHENMFWYRQDPGLGLRLIYFSYDVKMKEKGDIPEGYSVSREKKERFSLILESASTNQTSMYLCASSLAGHQETQYFGPGTRLLVL.

The rearrangement uses TRBV7-9 and TRBJ1-3, with 7 bases aligning to TRBD1. CDR1 and CDR2 (germline): SEHNR, FQNEAQ (reference sequence). The CDR3 length is 17 residues. The junction had 12 bases not matched to a gene; V was cut back by 5 bases and J by 2 bases. The CDR3, as DNA: TGTGCCAGCAGCCCGCGGACAGGTGCTAGGCCTGGAAACACCATATATTTT. It translates to CASSPRTGARPGNTIYF.

This rearrangement joins TRBV19 to TRBJ2-1; D is perhaps TRBD1 (6 bases). V shed 4 bases and J shed 3 bases, with 10 bases lying between them. CDR1 and CDR2 from the germline V gene are LNHDA and SQIVND (reference sequence). The CDR3 loop spans 14 amino acids. CDR3 sequence reads: CASSTTGLYNEQFF. The DNA of the CDR3 is TGTGCCAGTAGTACTACAGGGCTCTACAATGAGCAGTTCTTC.

The V and J genes are TRBV27 and TRBJ1-1, with D unclear. The CDR3 is made up of 14 amino acids. Trimming took off 0 bases at V and 5 bases at J, with 10 bases between the two ends. Germline V gives CDR1 MNHEY, CDR2 SMNVEV (reference sequence). The CDR3 loop reads CASSLSGVGTEAFF. The CDR3 DNA is TGTGCCAGCAGTTTATCCGGGGTGGGAACTGAAGCTTTCTTT.

The chain couples TRBV7-9 to TRBJ2-7; D is unclear. This CDR3 contains 14 residues. The V end lost 0 bases, the J end lost 3 bases, and 9 bases lay between the germline ends. Germline CDR1 SEHNR, CDR2 FQNEAQ (reference sequence). The CDR3 region is CASSLASEIYEQYF. The CDR3 nucleotides are TGTGCCAGCAGCTTAGCTTCCGAAATCTACGAGCAGTACTTC.

The chain employs TRBV12-3 or TRBV12-4 and TRBJ1-5; D unresolved. Trimming shortened V by 3 bases and J by 4 bases, and 7 bases separated the two germline ends. The CDR3 consists of 13 residues. This CDR3 reads CASSFGGNQPQHF. For the CDR3, the DNA is TGTGCCAGCAGTTTTGGAGGGAATCAGCCCCAGCATTTT.

V usage is TRBV10-3 and J usage is TRBJ1-4; D may be TRBD1 (6 bases). V lost 3 bases to trimming and J lost 5 bases, with 10 bases between them. This CDR3 is 14 amino acids long. The germline CDR1 and CDR2 sequences are ENHRY and SYGVKD. The CDR3 bases are TGTGCCATCAGTGAAGGGCAGGGGAATGAAAAACTGTTTTTT. It yields the protein CAISEGQGNEKLFF.

In DNA, the CDR3 is TGTGCCAGCAGTTTAGGGGGGGGCAAGTTCTACGAGCAGTACTTC. This gives the protein CASSLGGGKFYEQYF. The chain is built from TRBV28 and TRBJ2-7, with D possibly TRBD2 on 7 matching bases. CDR1 is MDHEN, CDR2 SYDVKM, per germline. Trimming pared 2 bases from V and 3 bases from J, leaving 14 bases between. CDR3 length: 15 residues.